This T cell receptor beta chain was captured in a study of cytomegalovirus exposure and HLA in healthy donors. Vbeta (60) and Jbeta (13) primers were used in the PCR. This table comes from immunoSEQ multiplex PCR, and its TCRdb copy is limited to in-frame clones, with some not included. The repertoire consists of about 160,000 clones, with around 76% occurring once and the leading ten covering more than 1.3%. Looked up from germline, CDR1 is SNHLY and CDR2 is FYNNEI. The V and J ends lost 4 bases and 6 bases respectively, with 18 bases between them. This CDR3 comprises 16 residues. The sequencing sample was made of PBMCs. The V and J genes are TRBV2 and TRBJ2-2, with D maybe TRBD2 (6 bases). This TCR came from a girl aged 10-17 years in good health and CMV-seropositive. The CDR3 nucleotides read TGTGCCAGCAGTGTATTGGGAGGCGATGGCCCCGGGGAGCTGTTTTTT. The encoded protein is CASSVLGGDGPGELFF.